This is a list of T cell receptor beta chains from one sample in a study of CD8+ T cells in alopecia areata. The protocol was immunoSEQ multiplex PCR, while the TCRdb copy is restricted to in-frame clones and leaves out a portion. Here the sample spans fewer than 200,000 clones, less than 75% being singletons. Sequenced here: CD4+ T cells sorted from blood, sampled between weeks 55 and 65, from a patient treated with tofacitinib. The receptors here all came from a human donor with alopecia areata. Both conserved end residues are part of each CDR3. The order of the fields is CDR3 length, J gene, D gene, V gene, clone size, CDR3 protein, CDR3 DNA. The D gene is left open where the match is weak. Size tells how often a clone was seen (once, few, many) or the class of an expanded clone, and some rows leave it out.

15,TRBJ2-2,TRBD2,TRBV29-1,.,CSVPGLAGSTGELFF,TGCAGCGTTCCAGGACTAGCGGGAAGCACCGGGGAGCTGTTTTTT
14,TRBJ2-3,.,TRBV30,.,CAWSVRGMGDTQYF,TGTGCCTGGAGTGTACGTGGGATGGGAGATACGCAGTATTTT
14,TRBJ1-6,.,TRBV2,.,CASSIGRGNSPLHF,TGTGCCAGCAGTATTGGCAGGGGTAATTCACCCCTCCACTTT
16,TRBJ2-1,.,TRBV6-5,few,CASSYQTGSSYNEQFF,TGTGCCAGCAGTTACCAGACAGGCAGCTCCTACAATGAGCAGTTCTTC
13,TRBJ2-1,.,TRBV30,once,CAWSVGQYNEQFF,TGTGCCTGGAGTGTAGGGCAGTACAATGAGCAGTTCTTC
14,TRBJ1-1,.,TRBV6-5,.,CASKMTPFRTEAFF,TGTGCCAGCAAAATGACACCGTTTAGAACTGAAGCTTTCTTT
14,TRBJ2-1,TRBD1,TRBV11-3,.,CASSRGGQHNEQFF,TGTGCCAGCAGCCGAGGGGGACAGCACAATGAGCAGTTCTTC
13,TRBJ1-6,.,TRBV6-6,few,CATREEGRRPLHF,TGTGCCACTCGGGAGGAAGGGAGAAGGCCCCTCCACTTT
15,TRBJ1-1,TRBD1,TRBV6-1,.,CASSKTGILNTEAFF,TGTGCCAGCAGTAAGACAGGGATTTTGAACACTGAAGCTTTCTTT
13,TRBJ1-6,.,TRBV15,.,CATSRDQDSPLHF,TGTGCCACCAGCAGAGATCAGGATTCACCCCTCCACTTT
12,TRBJ1-1,.,TRBV5-1,.,CASSQMNTEAFF,TGCGCCAGCAGCCAGATGAACACTGAAGCTTTCTTT
13,TRBJ2-7,.,TRBV19,few,CASSIPGPYEQYF,TGTGCCAGTAGTATTCCAGGGCCCTACGAGCAGTACTTC
15,TRBJ2-7,TRBD1,TRBV14,.,CASSQEQGLNYEQYF,TGTGCCAGCAGCCAAGAACAGGGGCTGAACTACGAGCAGTACTTC
17,TRBJ1-6,.,TRBV7-2,few,CASSQDETGGAGSPLHF,TGTGCCAGCAGTCAAGACGAGACTGGGGGTGCGGGTTCACCCCTCCACTTT
13,TRBJ2-5,TRBD1,TRBV25-1,few,CASSGGQGETQYF,TGTGCCAGCAGTGGAGGACAGGGCGAGACCCAGTACTTC
13,TRBJ1-1,.,TRBV29-1,.,CSVIGQSFNEAFF,TGCAGCGTTATAGGACAGTCGTTCAATGAAGCTTTCTTT
15,TRBJ2-5,TRBD1,TRBV5-6,once,CASSRGQGGIETQYF,TGTGCCAGCAGCCGGGGACAGGGGGGCATAGAGACCCAGTACTTC
15,TRBJ2-3,.,TRBV7-9,.,CASSSHGQSTDTQYF,TGTGCCAGCAGCTCCCACGGACAAAGCACAGATACGCAGTATTTT
14,TRBJ2-7,.,TRBV25-1,.,CATPNGGSDYEQYF,TGTGCCACCCCAAACGGAGGATCGGATTACGAGCAGTACTTC
14,TRBJ1-2,TRBD1,TRBV5-6,.,CASSWDRGLDGYTF,TGTGCCAGCAGCTGGGACAGGGGGCTTGATGGCTACACCTTC
14,TRBJ2-3,TRBD2,TRBV30,.,CAWTRRGGRDTQYF,TGTGCCTGGACTCGGCGGGGGGGCAGGGATACGCAGTATTTT
11,TRBJ1-1,.,TRBV10-3,.,CAIKLNTEAFF,TGTGCCATCAAGTTGAACACTGAAGCTTTCTTT
13,TRBJ2-2,.,TRBV29-1,.,CSGRDTWAGELFF,TGCAGCGGCCGGGACACATGGGCGGGGGAGCTGTTTTTT
15,TRBJ2-1,TRBD1,TRBV7-3,few,CASSSDRGHFSEQFF,TGTGCCAGCAGCTCGGACAGGGGACATTTTAGTGAGCAGTTCTTC
17,TRBJ1-2,.,TRBV19,few,CASSIGVRVQGNYGYTF,TGTGCCAGTAGTATAGGGGTCCGCGTACAGGGTAACTATGGCTACACCTTC
16,TRBJ2-1,TRBD1,TRBV5-4,.,CASSLSPGQGHNEQFF,TGTGCCAGCAGCTTATCCCCGGGACAGGGCCACAATGAGCAGTTCTTC
15,TRBJ1-6,TRBD1,TRBV18,.,CASSQGRQGRSPLHF,TGTGCCAGCTCACAGGGAAGACAGGGCCGTTCACCCCTCCACTTT
12,TRBJ2-7,TRBD1,TRBV30,.,CAGTTGVREQYF,TGTGCCGGAACTACAGGGGTGAGGGAGCAGTACTTC
14,TRBJ2-2,.,TRBV4-1,.,CASRGETMSGELFF,TGCGCCAGCAGGGGGGAGACGATGTCCGGGGAGCTGTTTTTT
13,TRBJ1-5,.,TRBV30,few,CAWSKGGYQPQHF,TGTGCCTGGAGTAAGGGAGGATATCAGCCCCAGCATTTT
13,TRBJ1-2,.,TRBV30,.,CAWSSDSNYGYTF,TGTGCCTGGAGTTCGGACAGTAACTATGGCTACACCTTC
15,TRBJ1-2,.,TRBV27,few,CASSREARFNYGYTF,TGTGCCAGCAGTCGCGAGGCGAGGTTTAACTATGGCTACACCTTC
13,TRBJ2-5,.,TRBV7-2,.,CASSESRDGSQYF,TGTGCCAGCAGCGAGTCCCGGGACGGTTCCCAGTACTTC
11,TRBJ1-2,.,TRBV30,.,CAWSVRVKWSF,TGTGCCTGGAGTGTACGGGTGAAGTGGTCCTTC
12,TRBJ2-4,.,TRBV2,.,CASREGENIQYF,TGTGCCAGCAGGGAGGGGGAAAACATTCAGTACTTC
17,TRBJ2-3,TRBD2,TRBV29-1,few,CSVVRTSGTTSTDTQYF,TGCAGCGTTGTTAGGACTAGCGGGACTACTAGCACAGATACGCAGTATTTT
15,TRBJ1-2,.,TRBV5-6,.,CATSGAGGEVRGYTF,TGTGCCACCTCCGGCGCGGGGGGCGAAGTACGAGGCTACACCTTC
13,TRBJ2-6,.,TRBV30,.,CAWRTSGANVLTF,TGTGCCTGGAGAACCTCTGGGGCCAACGTCCTGACTTTC
15,TRBJ2-2,.,TRBV11-2,.,CASSFPGLNTGELFF,TGTGCCAGCAGCTTCCCGGGGCTTAATACCGGGGAGCTGTTTTTT
14,TRBJ2-7,TRBD2,TRBV7-3,.,CASSLKGLAGEQYF,TGTGCCAGCAGCTTAAAGGGACTAGCGGGGGAGCAGTACTTC
15,TRBJ1-2,.,TRBV30,.,CAWSDRVRFSYGYTF,TGTGCCTGGAGTGACAGGGTCAGGTTTTCCTATGGCTACACCTTC
15,TRBJ2-4,.,TRBV25-1,once,CASSEYRLAKNIQYF,TGTGCCAGCAGTGAATATAGGTTAGCCAAAAACATTCAGTACTTC
16,TRBJ2-7,.,TRBV5-1,.,CASSEASAGPLYGQYF,TGCGCCAGCAGCGAGGCTTCCGCAGGCCCACTTTATGGGCAGTACTTC
13,TRBJ1-6,.,TRBV6-5,.,CATRDRGNSPLHF,TGTGCCACCCGAGATCGAGGGAATTCACCCCTCCACTTT
13,TRBJ1-2,.,TRBV30,once,CAWSRQQADASTF,TGTGCCTGGAGTCGGCAGCAGGCAGACGCCAGCACCTTC
15,TRBJ2-2,.,TRBV7-2,many,CASSLGGANTGELFF,TGTGCCAGCAGCTTAGGGGGGGCGAACACCGGGGAGCTGTTTTTT
13,TRBJ2-1,TRBD1,TRBV6-5,.,CASSYSGQGEGFF,TGTGCCAGCAGTTACTCAGGACAGGGGGAGGGGTTCTTC